The clone carrying this T cell receptor beta chain was recorded a few times. Its antigen is not known. With 60 Vbeta and 13 Jbeta primers, the PCR was carried out. Clones were read by immunoSEQ multiplex PCR, and TCRdb kept only the in-frame ones, dropping some. The repertoire holds tens of thousands of clones, about 68% seen once, with 5.5% to 8% in the top ten. The germline CDR1 and CDR2 sequences are MNHNY and SVGAGI (reference sequence). The CDR3 loop spans 13 amino acids. With 4 bases removed from V and 9 bases from J, the gap between germline ends came to 13 bases. The record originates from a study of cytomegalovirus exposure and HLA in healthy donors. Study observations and caveats: Fewer N-insertions than the roughly 630-donor mean were reportedly shown by an Asian-associated ancestry cluster in a later analysis.

Sequencing input: PBMCs. The source of this sequence is a woman aged 50 to 60 in good health and CMV-seropositive. The chain couples TRBV6-6 to TRBJ1-5; D not certain. DNA for the CDR3: TGTGCCAGCAGTTTGTACCCCTCGGGGCCCCAGCATTTT. Amino acids: CASSLYPSGPQHF.